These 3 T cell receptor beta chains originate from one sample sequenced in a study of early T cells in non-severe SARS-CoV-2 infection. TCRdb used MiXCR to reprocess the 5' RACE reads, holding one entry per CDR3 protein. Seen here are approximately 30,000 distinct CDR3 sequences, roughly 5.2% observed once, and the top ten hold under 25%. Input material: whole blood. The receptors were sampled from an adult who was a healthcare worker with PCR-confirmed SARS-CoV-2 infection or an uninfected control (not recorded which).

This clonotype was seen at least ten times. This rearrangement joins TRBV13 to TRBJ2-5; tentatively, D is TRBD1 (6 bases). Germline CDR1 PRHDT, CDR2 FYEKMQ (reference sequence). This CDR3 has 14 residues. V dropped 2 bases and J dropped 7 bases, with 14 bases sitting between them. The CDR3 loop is CASSLWVQGPTQYF. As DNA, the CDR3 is TGTGCCAGCAGCTTATGGGTACAGGGCCCGACCCAGTACTTC.

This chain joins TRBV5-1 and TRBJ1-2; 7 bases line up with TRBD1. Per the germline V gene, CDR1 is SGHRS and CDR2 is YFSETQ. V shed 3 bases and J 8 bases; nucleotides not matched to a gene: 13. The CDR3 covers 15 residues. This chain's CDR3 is CASSSSPGQVFGYTF. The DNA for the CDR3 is TGCGCCAGCAGCTCCTCTCCAGGACAGGTTTTCGGCTACACCTTC.

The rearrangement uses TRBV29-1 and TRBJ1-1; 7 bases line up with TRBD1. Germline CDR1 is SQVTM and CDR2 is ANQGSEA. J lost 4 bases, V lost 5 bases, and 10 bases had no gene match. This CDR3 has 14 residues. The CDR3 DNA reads TGCAGCGTTACAGAGACAGGGTTCGGCACTGAAGCTTTCTTT. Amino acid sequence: CSVTETGFGTEAFF.